A single sample is the source of the 31 T cell receptor beta chains below, sequenced in a study of quantifying T cell responses using KT2 cells. Study overall: Reverse transcription used primers in the TCR alpha and beta constant regions.

An oligo carrying a UMI was ligated to the cDNA 3' end. An equimolar mix of RC1.1 and RC1.2 primed the beta chain across TRBC1 and TRBC2. MiXCR, applied by TCRdb to the UMI-ligation and nested PCR reads, yields one record per CDR3 protein. The sample yields over 35,000 distinct CDR3 sequences, about a sixth seen once. Sequenced: PBMCs spiked with cells of the T cell clone KT2. The source is a human donor.

The genes are TRBV21-1 and TRBJ2-7; TRBD1, as called in the table, went unchecked against the DNA. TRBV21-1 is flagged as a pseudogene. The CDR3 is 15 amino acids. The CDR3 sequence: CASASVRGHSYEQYF. Written as DNA, the CDR3 is TGTGCCAGCGCTTCAGTCCGGGGACACAGCTACGAGCAGTACTTC.

Concerning this clonotype itself: At one of its ends the junction is not consistent with the germline gene, which may arise from a read error. This rearrangement joins TRBV24-1 to TRBJ1-2; perhaps TRBD1 as D (6 bases). Germline V gene sequence: CDR1 KGHDR, CDR2 SFDVKD. The CDR3 extends over 14 amino acids. The DNA for the CDR3 is TGTGCCACCAGTGAAGGACAGCCCCCCTATAGCTACACCTTC. Protein product: CATSEGQPPYSYTF.

At least ten counts were recorded for this clonotype. This chain connects TRBV29-1 to TRBJ2-2, with D perhaps matching TRBD1 (5 bases). The CDR3 length is 13 residues. Deletions cut 4 bases from V and 2 bases from J, with 8 bases between. Per the germline V gene, CDR1 is SQVTM and CDR2 is ANQGSEA. In DNA, the CDR3 is TGCAGCGTTGTAGACAGCAACACCGGGGAGCTGTTTTTT. Translating it yields CSVVDSNTGELFF.

The chain joins TRBV2 to TRBJ2-1; D uncertain. This CDR3 region has 12 residues. Trimming removed 6 bases at V and 4 bases at J, with 7 bases between. Germline CDR1 and CDR2: SNHLY and FYNNEI. The CDR3 spells CASRKNYNEQFF. Written as DNA, the CDR3 is TGTGCCAGCAGGAAGAATTACAATGAGCAGTTCTTC.

This chain uses TRBV3-1 with TRBJ1-1, with D unclear. The V gene's germline CDR1 is LGHDT and CDR2 YNNKEL (reference sequence). Trimming stripped 3 bases from V and 2 bases from J, with 16 bases between. The CDR3 totals 16 residues. The CDR3: CASSHVGNRQNTEAFF. Written as DNA, the CDR3 is TGTGCCAGCAGCCACGTTGGGAACAGACAAAACACTGAAGCTTTCTTT.

This clonotype came up a few times. The chain links TRBV5-1 to TRBJ2-6; D gene ambiguous. With 1 base removed from V and 0 bases from J, the gap between germline ends came to 5 bases. There are 15 residues in the CDR3. CDR1 is SGHRS and CDR2 is YFSETQ in the germline V gene. CDR3 bases: TGCGCCAGCAGCTTGAAGATCTCTGGGGCCAACGTCCTGACTTTC. Translation: CASSLKISGANVLTF.

This clonotype was seen a handful of times. The V and J genes are TRBV28 and TRBJ1-1; 7 bases align to TRBD1. The V gene end was trimmed by 5 bases and the J gene end by 4 bases; junction bases not matched to a gene: 4. The CDR3 runs 13 residues. Germline lookup yields CDR1 MDHEN and CDR2 SYDVKM. The CDR3 bases are TGTGCCAGCAGTCTGGGACAGCGCACTGAAGCTTTCTTT. This gives the protein CASSLGQRTEAFF.

The CDR3 spells CASSVGTSGRTDTQYF. In DNA form, the CDR3 reads TGTGCCAGCAGCGTAGGTACCAGCGGGAGAACAGATACGCAGTATTTT. The chain has TRBV9 and TRBJ2-3; the match to TRBD2 covers 8 bases. After removal of 0 bases from V and 3 bases from J, the junction contained 6 bases not matched to a gene. CDR3 length: 16 residues. CDR1 is SGDLS and CDR2 is YYNGEE in the germline V gene.

The CDR3 sequence is CASSFVGSTEAFF. CDR3 in DNA: TGTGCCAGCAGCTTCGTGGGAAGCACTGAAGCTTTCTTT. The rearrangement links TRBV7-2 to TRBJ1-1; D is uncertain. There are 13 residues in the CDR3. The germline gives CDR1 SGHTA, CDR2 FQGNSA. Trimming left V 3 bases short and J 4 bases short, with 9 bases between.

This chain connects TRBV7-2 to TRBJ2-7; 12 bases agree with TRBD2. The junction had 6 bases not matched to a gene; V was cut back by 4 bases and J by 5 bases. CDR1 is SGHTA, CDR2 FQGNSA, per germline. The CDR3 loop spans 15 amino acids. The CDR3 loop reads CASSSSGRAFDEQYF. Written as DNA, the CDR3 is TGTGCCAGCAGCTCTAGCGGGAGGGCCTTCGACGAGCAGTACTTC.

The chain has TRBV4-1 and TRBJ2-2; D may correspond to TRBD1 or TRBD2 (5 bases each). Germline CDR1 is MGHRA and CDR2 is YSYEKL. Trimming took off 4 bases at V and 2 bases at J, with 11 bases between the two ends. The CDR3 is 15 residues long. This CDR3 reads CASSLVGTNTGELFF. The DNA for the CDR3 is TGCGCCAGCAGCCTTGTCGGGACCAACACCGGGGAGCTGTTTTTT.

This clonotype showed up just a few times. The chain combines TRBV6-5 with TRBJ1-2; D remains ambiguous. The CDR3 has 16 amino acids. The V and J ends lost 6 bases and 8 bases respectively, with 25 bases between them. Per germline, CDR1 MNHEY and CDR2 SVGAGI. CDR3 bases: TGTGCCAGCAGACACGGACGGCAAGTCTCGCTCCTAGGCTACACCTTC. This codes for CASRHGRQVSLLGYTF.

The chain has TRBV21-1 and TRBJ2-3; no check of the table's D call, TRBD2, against the DNA was made. TRBV21-1 is listed as a pseudogene. This CDR3 has 14 amino acids. The CDR3 sequence: CASSKASGRDTQYF. The CDR3 DNA is TGTGCCAGCAGCAAAGCTAGCGGGAGAGATACGCAGTATTTT.

The J gene is TRBJ1-6, the V gene TRBV9; 8 positions agree with TRBD1. From germline, CDR1 is SGDLS and CDR2 YYNGEE. V lost 2 bases to trimming and J lost 10 bases; unmatched junction nucleotides: 8. This CDR3 has 15 amino acids. CDR3 sequence reads: CASSVGRGQESPLHF. In DNA form, the CDR3 reads TGTGCCAGCAGCGTTGGCAGGGGGCAAGAATCACCCCTCCACTTT.

There are many counts of this clonotype. The gene calls are TRBV29-1 and TRBJ2-5; 7 nucleotides agree with TRBD1. The CDR3 length is 12 residues. Germline trimming cut 4 bases from V and 5 bases from J; bases unmatched to any gene: 4. CDR1 and CDR2 (germline): SQVTM, ANQGSEA. The CDR3 DNA follows: TGCAGCGTTGGACAGGGAAGGGAGACCCAGTACTTC. This codes for CSVGQGRETQYF.

This clonotype was seen a handful of times. This chain links TRBV5-4 with TRBJ1-1, with D possibly being TRBD1 (6 bases). The CDR3 is 15 residues long. Trimming cost V 7 bases and J 1 base, with 17 bases left between them. Germline values: CDR1 SGHNT, CDR2 YYREEE (reference sequence). In DNA form, the CDR3 reads TGTGCCAGCGGATTGATACAGGGTACGAACACTGAAGCTTTCTTT. Its translation is CASGLIQGTNTEAFF.

The chain links TRBV5-5 to TRBJ2-7, with 7 nucleotides matching TRBD2. Germline CDR1 is SGHKS and CDR2 is YYEKEE (reference sequence). This CDR3 comprises 14 residues. Trimming cost V 0 bases and J 3 bases; bases outside gene matches: 3. CDR3 amino acids: CASSLVWGGYEQYF. CDR3 nucleotide sequence: TGTGCCAGCAGCTTGGTGTGGGGGGGCTACGAGCAGTACTTC.

V is TRBV3-1 and J is TRBJ1-2; D ambiguous. Per the germline V gene, CDR1 is LGHDT and CDR2 is YNNKEL (reference sequence). Trimming cost V 4 bases and J 4 bases, with 16 bases left between them. The CDR3 is made up of 15 amino acids. The CDR3 coding sequence is TGTGCCAGCAGCCCGCGGGTAGACGGTTCCTATGGCTACACCTTC. This codes for CASSPRVDGSYGYTF.

This clonotype was counted only a few times. This chain connects TRBV12-3 or TRBV12-4 to TRBJ2-7, with D tentatively TRBD2 (6 bases). The CDR3 runs to 13 residues. V lost 4 bases and J 7 bases, leaving 14 bases between the germline ends. The CDR3: CASSSGLGGEQYF. DNA of the CDR3: TGTGCCAGCAGTTCGGGGCTCGGGGGAGAGCAGTACTTC.

This clonotype was seen only a few times. The chain carries TRBV7-9 and TRBJ2-1; 8 bases map to TRBD2. Germline CDR1 SEHNR, CDR2 FQNEAQ (reference sequence). Unmatched junction bases numbered 12, after V lost 9 bases and J lost 5 bases. This CDR3 is 15 amino acids long. The CDR3 nucleotides read TGTGCCAGTCTCCCGGGACTAGTCCCCCACAATGAGCAGTTCTTC. Encoded protein: CASLPGLVPHNEQFF.

This clonotype was seen more than once but under ten times. The chain carries TRBV7-2 and TRBJ1-2; D is undetermined. V lost 2 bases to trimming and J lost 2 bases, with 15 bases between them. There are 16 residues in the CDR3. CDR1 is SGHTA and CDR2 is FQGNSA in the germline V gene. The CDR3 DNA sequence: TGTGCCAGCAGCTTATACCCGTCGACGGGAAACTATGGCTACACCTTC. Amino acids: CASSLYPSTGNYGYTF.

The chain recombines TRBV30 with TRBJ1-4; D is undetermined. Germline CDR1 GTSNPN, CDR2 SVGIG (reference sequence). This CDR3 has 11 residues. Trimming shortened V by 6 bases and J by 8 bases, and 10 bases separated the two germline ends. The CDR3 here is CACRNLEKLFF. The CDR3, as DNA: TGTGCCTGCCGAAACCTGGAAAAACTGTTTTTT.

The chain recombines TRBV10-3 with TRBJ2-7; TRBD2 aligns across 11 bases. Germline V CDR1 and CDR2: ENHRY, SYGVKD. V trimming: 1 base; J trimming: 2 bases; junction bases outside the gene matches: 1. This CDR3 comprises 15 residues. Written as DNA, the CDR3 is TGTGCCATCAGTGAGTGGGGACTAGCGGCCTACGAGCAGTACTTC. It codes for CAISEWGLAAYEQYF.

The chain links TRBV11-3 to TRBJ2-3; a possible D gene is TRBD1 (5 bases). The V end lost 6 bases, the J end lost 2 bases, and 15 bases lay between the germline ends. The CDR3 runs 15 residues. Germline values: CDR1 SGHNT, CDR2 YENEEA. CDR3 nucleotide sequence: TGTGCCAGCAGGCCCTGGGGCCGTTACACAGATACGCAGTATTTT. Translating it yields CASRPWGRYTDTQYF.

Here the CDR3 reads CASRDGSANYGYTF. Here the CDR3 DNA reads TGTGCCAGCAGGGACGGATCAGCTAACTATGGCTACACCTTC. The gene calls are TRBV12-3 or TRBV12-4 and TRBJ1-2; D not certain. This CDR3 region has 14 residues. The ends were cut back, 6 bases at V and 0 bases at J, with 11 bases in the middle.

The chain has TRBV9 and TRBJ1-1; D is unclear. The CDR3 has 13 amino acids. Trimming cost V 0 bases and J 5 bases, with 8 bases left between them. Germline assignment: CDR1 SGDLS and CDR2 YYNGEE. The CDR3 here is CASSVGVGTEAFF. Written as DNA, the CDR3 is TGTGCCAGCAGCGTAGGCGTGGGTACTGAAGCTTTCTTT.

A few counts support this clonotype. J is TRBJ2-1 and V is TRBV5-1, with D maybe TRBD2 (6 bases). The CDR3 is 13 residues long. Trimming removed 0 bases at V and 8 bases at J, with 9 bases between. CDR1 is SGHRS, CDR2 YFSETQ, per germline. This CDR3 reads CASSLAWGDEQFF. Here the CDR3 DNA reads TGCGCCAGCAGCTTGGCTTGGGGGGATGAGCAGTTCTTC.

This clonotype was observed a handful of times. The CDR3, as DNA: TGCGCCAGCAGCCAAGCTAGCGGGAGGTACAATGAGCAGTTCTTC. It is translated as CASSQASGRYNEQFF. The chain joins TRBV4-3 to TRBJ2-1, with 11 nucleotides matching TRBD2. This CDR3 region has 15 residues. Germline assignment: CDR1 LGHNA and CDR2 YSLEER. Germline trimming cut 1 base from V and 4 bases from J; bases unmatched to any gene: 0.

This clonotype appeared many times. The V call is TRBV29-1, the J call TRBJ1-1; 9 bases are shared with TRBD1. There are 15 residues in the CDR3. Germline CDR1 and CDR2: SQVTM and ANQGSEA. Trimming removed 2 bases from V and 0 bases from J; junction bases left unmatched: 4. The CDR3, as DNA: TGCAGCGTTGAATATGGACAGGGGATGAACACTGAAGCTTTCTTT. Translation gives CSVEYGQGMNTEAFF.

The chain is built from TRBV7-2 and TRBJ1-2; D is possibly TRBD1 (5 bases). Germline-derived CDR1 and CDR2 are SGHTA and FQGNSA. V was shortened by 3 bases and J by 10 bases, with 15 bases between the two germline ends. The CDR3 totals 13 residues. CDR3 DNA sequence: TGTGCCAGCAGCTTGCAGGGTTCTGACCCCTACACCTTC. It is translated as CASSLQGSDPYTF.

The table lists this clonotype with a few counts. The chain has TRBV4-3 and TRBJ1-6; D uncertain. Germline CDR1 LGHNA, CDR2 YSLEER. Trimming removed 0 bases from V and 6 bases from J, with 9 bases in between. The CDR3 extends over 15 amino acids. The CDR3: CASSQDMNSNSPLHF. The CDR3 DNA reads as TGCGCCAGCAGCCAAGACATGAACAGTAATTCACCCCTCCACTTT.